The 17 T cell receptor beta chains listed next were all sequenced from one sample in a study of blood T cell repertoires in COVID-19. Here immunoSEQ multiplex PCR was the method, and the copy in TCRdb shows in-frame clones only, minus some. Seen here are 35,000 to 45,000 clones, around nine tenths observed once, and the top ten hold 12%. The sample comprised peripheral blood. Receptors originate from a man in his fifties or sixties with active COVID-19.

This clone was seen a few times. The sample has other DNA sequences that encode this CDR3 too. The chain employs TRBV11-2 and TRBJ2-7; weak D call: TRBD1 (6 bases). Germline assignment: CDR1 SGHAT and CDR2 FQNNGV. The CDR3 loop spans 14 amino acids. The V end was cut by 5 bases, the J end by 3 bases, with 14 bases between. The CDR3 region is CASSPPGQFYEQYF. The CDR3 region has the DNA TGTGCCAGCAGCCCCCCCGGACAGTTCTACGAGCAGTACTTC. Complete variable domain (other parts from reference TRBV11-2 and TRBJ2-7): EAGVAQSPRYKIIEKRQSVAFWCNPISGHATLYWYQQILGQGPKLLIQFQNNGVVDDSQLPKDRFSAERLKGVDSTLKIQPAKLEDSAVYLCASSPPGQFYEQYFGPGTRLTVT.

The V and J genes are TRBV7-6 and TRBJ1-3, with D uncertain. V shed 1 base and J shed 4 bases, with 14 bases lying between them. Germline V CDR1 and CDR2: SGHVS, FNYEAQ. The CDR3 runs to 16 residues. CDR3 coding DNA: TGTGCCAGCAGCTTAGTGGGCACCGTCCCCGGAAACACCATATATTTT. This translates into CASSLVGTVPGNTIYF.

V gene TRBV5-1 combines with J gene TRBJ2-6, with D possibly being TRBD1 (6 bases). Germline-derived CDR1 and CDR2 are SGHRS and YFSETQ. Trimming cost V 6 bases and J 2 bases, with 15 bases left between them. The CDR3 runs 16 residues. Written as DNA, the CDR3 is TGCGCCAGCATGCCAGGGGTGTTGCCTGGGGCCAACGTCCTGACTTTC. Amino acids: CASMPGVLPGANVLTF.

The sample holds one count of this clone. This sequence joins TRBV7-2 and TRBJ2-3, with TRBD1 matching over 7 bases. With 3 bases clipped from V and 0 bases from J, the junction kept 0 bases outside the gene matches. The CDR3 is 14 residues long. From germline, CDR1 is SGHTA and CDR2 FQGNSA. CDR3 loop: CASSLGQSTDTQYF. CDR3 sequence (DNA): TGTGCCAGCAGCTTGGGACAGAGCACAGATACGCAGTATTTT. Based on the CDR3 plus reference TRBV7-2 and TRBJ2-3, the full variable domain is GAGVSQSPSNKVTEKGKDVELRCDPISGHTALYWYRQSLGQGLEFLIYFQGNSAPDKSGLPSDRFSAERTGGSVSTLTIQRTQQEDSAVYLCASSLGQSTDTQYFGPGTRLTVL.

The chain couples TRBV7-8 to TRBJ2-3; 9 bases are a match to TRBD1. This CDR3 has 12 residues. Germline V lookup: CDR1 SGHVS, CDR2 FQNEAQ. Trimming at V came to 4 bases and at J to 9 bases, leaving 2 bases not matched to a gene. The CDR3 DNA reads TGTGCCAGCAGCTCAGGACAGGGGACGCAGTATTTT. It specifies CASSSGQGTQYF.

The J gene is TRBJ1-5, the V gene TRBV5-1, with D unresolved. This CDR3 comprises 16 residues. CDR1 is SGHRS and CDR2 is YFSETQ in the germline V gene. V was pared by 0 bases and J by 7 bases, with 17 bases between. The CDR3 coding sequence is TGCGCCAGCAGCTTGGACGGGGAAAGAGCGGGACAGCCCCAGCATTTT. Residues: CASSLDGERAGQPQHF.

This CDR3 reads CASSSQGGLDEQYF. The CDR3 region has the DNA TGTGCCAGCAGCAGCCAGGGAGGGCTAGACGAGCAGTACTTC. The rearrangement uses TRBV7-3 and TRBJ2-7; 7 bases are shared with TRBD2. The CDR3 covers 14 residues. The germline V gene has CDR1 SGHTA and CDR2 FQGTGA. Trimming at V came to 5 bases and at J to 5 bases, leaving 9 bases not matched to a gene.

The chain joins TRBV19 to TRBJ1-2; 7 bases fit TRBD1. The CDR3 contains 13 residues. Germline CDR1 LNHDA, CDR2 SQIVND (reference sequence). Trimming removed 3 bases from V and 10 bases from J; junction bases left unmatched: 8. The CDR3: CASSIPDREVYTF. The CDR3 bases are TGTGCCAGTAGTATCCCCGACAGGGAGGTCTACACCTTC.

V is TRBV9 and J is TRBJ1-4; tentatively, D is TRBD1 (6 bases). V was shortened by 0 bases and J by 3 bases, with 12 bases between the two germline ends. The CDR3 is 16 amino acids. The germline gives CDR1 SGDLS, CDR2 YYNGEE. CDR3 nucleotide sequence: TGTGCCAGCAGCGTAGGATGGGGGCAGTCTAATGAAAAACTGTTTTTT. It encodes CASSVGWGQSNEKLFF.

The chain is built from TRBV7-9 and TRBJ2-1; 12 bases map to TRBD2. The CDR3 runs to 14 residues. Germline CDR1 and CDR2: SEHNR and FQNEAQ (reference sequence). J lost 8 bases, V lost 7 bases, and 6 bases had no gene match. CDR3 DNA sequence: TGTGCCAGCACCCTGACTAGCGGGAGCGATGAGCAGTTCTTC. Protein: CASTLTSGSDEQFF.

The chain carries TRBV2 and TRBJ2-7; 13 bases line up with TRBD2. CDR3 length: 14 amino acids. V lost 6 bases, J lost 4 bases, and 3 bases stayed unmatched. The V gene's germline CDR1 is SNHLY and CDR2 FYNNEI. The CDR3 loop reads CASSGTSGVYEQYF. The CDR3 DNA reads TGTGCCAGCAGCGGGACTAGCGGGGTATACGAGCAGTACTTC.

This clone was seen a handful of times. V gene TRBV30 combines with J gene TRBJ2-3; 7 nucleotides align to TRBD1. Germline CDR1 and CDR2: GTSNPN and SVGIG (reference sequence). CDR3 length: 19 residues. V lost 3 bases and J lost 6; bases outside the gene matches: 24. DNA for the CDR3: TGTGCCTGGAGGCCCGTGGGGCTTAACAGGGGTGGTCTTCGGGATACGCAGTATTTT. It encodes CAWRPVGLNRGGLRDTQYF.

The table lists this clone with a count of one. The V and J genes are TRBV10-1 and TRBJ2-1, with TRBD2 identical over 9 bases. The length of the CDR3 is 17 residues. Germline lookup yields CDR1 WNHNN and CDR2 SYGVQD (reference sequence). V lost 3 bases to trimming and J lost 1 base; unmatched junction nucleotides: 7. The CDR3 sequence: CASSESGRPISYNEQFF. CDR3 coding DNA: TGCGCCAGCAGTGAAAGCGGGAGGCCGATTTCCTACAATGAGCAGTTCTTC.

The chain is built from TRBV7-2 and TRBJ2-3; the D gene is possibly TRBD2 (5 bases). Trimming removed 5 bases at V and 4 bases at J, with 13 bases between. The CDR3 covers 14 residues. Germline CDR1 and CDR2: SGHTA and FQGNSA. The CDR3 coding sequence is TGTGCCAGCAGCCCAAGAGGAGGCGCAGATACGCAGTATTTT. This encodes CASSPRGGADTQYF.

V is TRBV9 and J is TRBJ2-1; D is undetermined. Germline values: CDR1 SGDLS, CDR2 YYNGEE. V dropped 4 bases and J dropped 2 bases, with 16 bases sitting between them. The CDR3 contains 16 residues. CDR3 region: CASSTRGERAYNEQFF. The CDR3 DNA sequence: TGTGCCAGCAGCACGAGAGGAGAACGGGCCTACAATGAGCAGTTCTTC.

This chain uses TRBV9 with TRBJ2-3; 8 bases fit TRBD1. The CDR3 has 15 residues. Germline V gives CDR1 SGDLS, CDR2 YYNGEE. J lost 3 bases, V lost 3 bases, and 6 bases had no gene match. The CDR3 is CASSAGQGMTDTQYF. CDR3 bases: TGTGCCAGCAGCGCCGGACAGGGAATGACAGATACGCAGTATTTT.

The V gene is TRBV18, the J gene TRBJ1-5, with 9 positions matching TRBD1. The length of the CDR3 is 14 residues. Germline V gene sequence: CDR1 KGHSH, CDR2 LQKENI. V lost 4 bases, J lost 6 bases, and 4 bases stayed unmatched. CDR3 sequence reads: CASSLGQGGQPQHF. DNA of the CDR3: TGTGCCAGCTCACTGGGACAGGGTGGTCAGCCCCAGCATTTT.